The 3 T cell receptor beta chains below all came from one sample that was sequenced in a study of shared clonotypes between healthy human individuals. Clones were read by immunoSEQ multiplex PCR, and TCRdb kept only the in-frame ones, dropping some. The sample lists 2 million to 2.5 million clones, under 95% occurring once. Sequenced material: naive CD4+ T cells from PBMCs. Specified subset: CD45RA+ positively selected. The receptors come from a man between 18 and 35 years old in good health. Some clones in this sample may be carry-over from other donors' samples.

The rearrangement links TRBV2 to TRBJ2-3; D gene uncertain. The germline CDR1 and CDR2 sequences are SNHLY and FYNNEI. The CDR3 totals 11 residues. The V end was cut by 10 bases, the J end by 6 bases, with 11 bases between. The CDR3 nucleotides are TGTGCCATCCCCTTGGGGGATACGCAGTATTTT. Amino acids: CAIPLGDTQYF. Based on the CDR3 plus reference TRBV2 and TRBJ2-3, the full variable domain is EPEVTQTPSHQVTQMGQEVILRCVPISNHLYFYWYRQILGQKVEFLVSFYNNEISEKSEIFDDQFSVERPDGSNFTLKIRSTKLEDSAMYFCAIPLGDTQYFGPGTRLTVL.

This chain connects TRBV5-1 to TRBJ1-4, with TRBD1 matching 9 bases. The germline V gene has CDR1 SGHRS and CDR2 YFSETQ. Trimming cost V 4 bases and J 1 base; bases outside gene matches: 5. The CDR3 consists of 16 residues. The CDR3 coding sequence is TGCGCCAGCAGCCCGGACAGGGGCCTAACTAATGAAAAACTGTTTTTT. Protein: CASSPDRGLTNEKLFF.

The chain uses TRBV27 and TRBJ2-1; D gene uncertain. V lost 5 bases, J lost 9 bases, and 11 bases lay in between. Germline CDR1 MNHEY, CDR2 SMNVEV (reference sequence). This CDR3 contains 12 residues. The CDR3 reads CASSLTVGEQFF. CDR3 in DNA: TGTGCCAGCAGTCTAACGGTTGGTGAGCAGTTCTTC.